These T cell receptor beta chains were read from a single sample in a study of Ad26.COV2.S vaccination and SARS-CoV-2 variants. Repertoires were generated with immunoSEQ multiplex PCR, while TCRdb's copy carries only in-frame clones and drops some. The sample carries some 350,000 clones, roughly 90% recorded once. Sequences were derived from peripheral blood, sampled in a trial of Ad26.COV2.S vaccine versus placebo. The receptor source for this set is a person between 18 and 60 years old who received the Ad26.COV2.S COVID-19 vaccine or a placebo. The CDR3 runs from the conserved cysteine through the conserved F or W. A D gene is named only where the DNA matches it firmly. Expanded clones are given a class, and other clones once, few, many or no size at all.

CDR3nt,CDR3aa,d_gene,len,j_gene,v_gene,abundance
TGCGCCAGCAGCTCGTACAGGGGCCCTTACGAGCAGTACTTC,CASSSYRGPYEQYF,TRBD1,14,TRBJ2-7,TRBV5-1,NA
TGTGCCAGCAGTCCCGGGACAGGGATGGCTGAAGCTTTCTTT,CASSPGTGMAEAFF,TRBD1,14,TRBJ1-1,TRBV5-6,NA
TGTGCCAGCAGCTTAGAACAGGACAATGAGCAGTTCTTC,CASSLEQDNEQFF,NA,13,TRBJ2-1,TRBV7-2,NA
TGTGCCAGCAGCTGGGACTCCTACAATGAGCAGTTCTTC,CASSWDSYNEQFF,NA,13,TRBJ2-1,TRBV5-4,NA
TGCGCCAGCAGCTTCGGTAATACAGGGGGCGCGTATGGCTACACCTTC,CASSFGNTGGAYGYTF,TRBD1,16,TRBJ1-2,TRBV5-1,NA
TGTGCCAGTAGTATAGATGCCTATAAGATCAGCGGGGGGCGTTCCACAGATACGCAGTATTTT,CASSIDAYKISGGRSTDTQYF,TRBD2,21,TRBJ2-3,TRBV19,once
TGTGCCAGCAGCTTCCCCCCCCAGGGGGCTCAGCCCCAGCATTTT,CASSFPPQGAQPQHF,TRBD1,15,TRBJ1-5,TRBV7-6,NA
TGTGCCAGCAGCTATCAGCCAGGGTATGAGCAGTTCTTC,CASSYQPGYEQFF,NA,13,TRBJ2-1,TRBV11-3,NA
TGTGCCAGCAGCTCCACGTCGCGGCGGGAGGTTTTGTCGGATACGCAGTATTTT,CASSSTSRREVLSDTQYF,TRBD2,18,TRBJ2-3,TRBV3-1/TRBV3-2,NA
TGTGCCAGCAGGGGACTAGCGGGGGGGCCAGGGGAGCAGTTCTTC,CASRGLAGGPGEQFF,TRBD2,15,TRBJ2-1,TRBV6-5,few
TGCGCCAGCAGCCAAGATAGGCAGGGAAATTGGGGCGAGCAGTACTTC,CASSQDRQGNWGEQYF,NA,16,TRBJ2-7,TRBV4-1,NA
TGTGCCAGCAGGCCCCGGGACTACTCCTACAATGAGCAGTTCTTC,CASRPRDYSYNEQFF,TRBD2,15,TRBJ2-1,TRBV2,once
TGTGCCAGCAGCTTAGTAACAGGAATAAACACCGGGGAGCTGTTTTTT,CASSLVTGINTGELFF,NA,16,TRBJ2-2,TRBV11-2,NA